The clone carrying this TCR beta chain is a singleton in its sample. Its antigen is unknown. These data come from a study of post-analysis software for immune sequencing data. Background on the study: Relapsing-remitting, secondary progressive and progressive-relapsing forms made up the multiple sclerosis disease courses.

Findings and limits, study-wide: When patients were compared with controls, 5 or 6 TRBV segments were more frequent, TRBV5-6, TRBV5-1 and TRBV20-1 among them. Versus controls, multiple sclerosis patients showed significantly lower diversity (normalized Chao1). F measure grouped same-batch samples tightly together.

TCR beta cDNA libraries had unique molecular identifiers. The source material, about 0.95 to 10 million T cells, gave rise to 450,000 to 550,000 cDNA molecules. TCRdb itself ran the PCR reads through MiXCR, one entry per CDR3 protein. Here the sample spans 700,000 to 800,000 distinct CDR3 sequences, 25% to 30% being singletons. This CDR3 spans 14 amino acids. V was shortened by 3 bases and J by 2 bases, with 11 bases between the two germline ends. The germline V gene encodes CDR1 LNHNV and CDR2 YYDKDF (reference sequence). The sequence derives from a girl between 10 and 17 years old with multiple sclerosis. The V and J genes are TRBV15 and TRBJ2-7; no clear D gene. The sample consisted of blood. The CDR3 bases are TGTGCCACCAGCAGTGGGTACCTAGCCTACGAGCAGTACTTC. Translating it yields CATSSGYLAYEQYF.